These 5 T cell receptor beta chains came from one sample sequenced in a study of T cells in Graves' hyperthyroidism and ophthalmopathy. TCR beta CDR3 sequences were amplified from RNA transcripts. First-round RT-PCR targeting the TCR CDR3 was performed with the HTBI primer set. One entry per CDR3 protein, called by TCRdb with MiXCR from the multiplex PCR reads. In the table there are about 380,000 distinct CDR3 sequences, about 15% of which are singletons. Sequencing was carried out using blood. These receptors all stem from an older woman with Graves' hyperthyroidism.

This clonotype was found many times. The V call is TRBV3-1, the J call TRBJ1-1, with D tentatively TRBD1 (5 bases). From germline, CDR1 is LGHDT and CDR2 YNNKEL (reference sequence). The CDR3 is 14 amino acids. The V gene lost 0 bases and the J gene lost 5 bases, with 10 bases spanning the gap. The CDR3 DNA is TGTGCCAGCAGCCAAGACAGGGCTATGACTGAAGCTTTCTTT. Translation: CASSQDRAMTEAFF. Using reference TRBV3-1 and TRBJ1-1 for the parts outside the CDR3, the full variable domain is DTAVSQTPKYLVTQMGNDKSIKCEQNLGHDTMYWYKQDSKKFLKIMFSYNNKELIINETVPNRFSPKSPDKAHLNLHINSLELGDSAVYFCASSQDRAMTEAFFGQGTRLTVV.

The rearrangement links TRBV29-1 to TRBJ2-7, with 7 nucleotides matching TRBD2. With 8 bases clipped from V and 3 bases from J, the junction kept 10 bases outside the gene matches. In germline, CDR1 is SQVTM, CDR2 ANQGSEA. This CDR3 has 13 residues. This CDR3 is CSTREGPNYEQYF. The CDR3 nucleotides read TGCAGCACAAGGGAGGGCCCGAACTACGAGCAGTACTTC.

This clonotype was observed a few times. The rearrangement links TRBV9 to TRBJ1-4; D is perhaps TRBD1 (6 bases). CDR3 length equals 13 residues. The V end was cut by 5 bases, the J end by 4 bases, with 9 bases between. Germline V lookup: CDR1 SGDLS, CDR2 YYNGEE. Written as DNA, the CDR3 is TGTGCCAGCAGTTGGACAGATAATGAAAAACTGTTTTTT. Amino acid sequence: CASSWTDNEKLFF.

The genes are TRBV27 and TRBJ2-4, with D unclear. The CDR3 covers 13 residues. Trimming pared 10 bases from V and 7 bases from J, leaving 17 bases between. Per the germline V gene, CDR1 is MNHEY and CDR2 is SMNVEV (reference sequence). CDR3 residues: CATLSTPSNIQYF. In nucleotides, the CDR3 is TGTGCCACCCTGAGCACACCTTCTAACATTCAGTACTTC.

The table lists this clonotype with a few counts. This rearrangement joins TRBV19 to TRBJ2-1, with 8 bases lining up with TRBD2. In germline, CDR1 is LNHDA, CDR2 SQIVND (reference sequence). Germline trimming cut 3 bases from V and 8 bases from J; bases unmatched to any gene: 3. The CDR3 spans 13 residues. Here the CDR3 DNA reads TGTGCCAGTAGTATCCAACTAGCGGATGAGCAGTTCTTC. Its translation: CASSIQLADEQFF.